The clone carrying this T cell receptor (beta chain) is a singleton in its sample. Its cognate antigen is unknown. V lost 3 bases, J lost 5 bases, and 16 bases lay in between. The length of the CDR3 is 15 residues. Germline-derived CDR1 and CDR2 are SEHNR and FQNEAQ (reference sequence). The sample is drawn from a study of CD4+ T cells in melanoma. Broader study findings: CD8+ T cell, macrophage and B cell function reportedly correlated with neoantigen-specific CD4+ T cells. Diverse differentiation states were reported for melanoma neoantigen-specific CD4+ T cells.

Sequenced by immunoSEQ multiplex PCR; TCRdb stores in-frame clones only, minus some. The table has 10,000 or so clones, over 60% seen once. The source material was cells from a culture (not recorded whether cultured in vitro). The receptor was isolated from a human donor with melanoma. The V and J genes are TRBV7-9 and TRBJ2-5; the D gene could be TRBD1 or TRBD2 (5 bases each). The CDR3 bases are TGTGCCAGCAGCTTTTGGGACCTCTCGGGGGAGACCCAGTACTTC. The encoded protein is CASSFWDLSGETQYF.